The rows below give T cell receptor beta chains drawn from one sample of a study of blood T cells in healthy people across ages. TCRdb reprocessed the 5' RACE reads with MiXCR, giving one entry per CDR3 protein. The sample carries some 1.4 million distinct CDR3 sequences, roughly 40% recorded once. Material for sequencing was blood. These receptors all stem from a woman under 30 in good health. CDR3s include the opening cysteine and the closing phenylalanine or tryptophan. D genes are given only for firm matches. Clone size, where shown, is once, few, many, or a class for clones that have expanded.

D: NA
size: NA
V: TRBV4-2
J: TRBJ2-1
DNA: TGTGCCAGCAGCCAGGCCGCCCACTCCTCCTACAATGAGCAGTTCTTC
CDR3: CASSQAAHSSYNEQFF

D: TRBD2
size: NA
V: TRBV15
J: TRBJ2-1
DNA: TGTGCCACCAGCACTCCGGGACTAGCTGACGGGGGTGAGCAGTTCTTC
CDR3: CATSTPGLADGGEQFF

D: NA
size: NA
V: TRBV9
J: TRBJ2-5
DNA: TGTGCCAGCAGCGCGAGTCTTTTGGATTTTACTGAAGAGACCCAGTACTTC
CDR3: CASSASLLDFTEETQYF

D: NA
size: NA
V: TRBV12-3/TRBV12-4
J: TRBJ2-7
DNA: TGTGCCAGCAGTTCAGCCCAGTACCCCTACGAGCAGTACTTC
CDR3: CASSSAQYPYEQYF

D: TRBD2
size: few
V: TRBV7-9
J: TRBJ2-4
DNA: TGTGCCAGCAGCCTCACTAGCGGGAGTGCCAAAAACATTCAGTACTTC
CDR3: CASSLTSGSAKNIQYF

D: NA
size: NA
V: TRBV4-1
J: TRBJ1-1
DNA: TGCGCCAGCAGCCAAGATTTCGGGCAGTACACTGAAGCTTTCTTT
CDR3: CASSQDFGQYTEAFF

D: NA
size: NA
V: TRBV7-7
J: TRBJ2-1
DNA: TGTGCTAGCAGCTTAGGGAGTCGGGGGAGCTCCTACAATGAGCAGTTCTTC
CDR3: CASSLGSRGSSYNEQFF

D: NA
size: many
V: TRBV25-1
J: TRBJ2-1
DNA: TGTGCCAGCAGTGAATCCCAGGGCTCCTACAATGAGCAGTTCTTC
CDR3: CASSESQGSYNEQFF

D: NA
size: many
V: TRBV7-2
J: TRBJ2-7
DNA: TGTGCCAGCAGCCTGGGACGGGGAAGGTACGAGCAGTACTTC
CDR3: CASSLGRGRYEQYF

D: NA
size: NA
V: TRBV3-1
J: TRBJ1-6
DNA: TGTGCCAGCAGCCCGGTCGAATTATCACCCCTCCACTTT
CDR3: CASSPVELSPLHF

D: NA
size: few
V: TRBV5-1
J: TRBJ2-3
DNA: TGCGCCAGCAGTCCCAACGCCCCTAGCACAGATACGCAGTATTTT
CDR3: CASSPNAPSTDTQYF

D: NA
size: NA
V: TRBV28
J: TRBJ2-7
DNA: TGTGCCAGCAAGACAGGTCTAACCTACGAGCAGTACTTC
CDR3: CASKTGLTYEQYF

D: TRBD2
size: NA
V: TRBV7-2
J: TRBJ2-1
DNA: TGTGCCAGCAGCCACCGGACTAGCGGGAGTGAGACCCAGTTCTTC
CDR3: CASSHRTSGSETQFF

D: TRBD2
size: few
V: TRBV3-1
J: TRBJ2-5
DNA: TGTGCCAGCAGCCAAGATTGGGGCTGGGGTAGCGGGAGTTCAGAGACCCAGTACTTC
CDR3: CASSQDWGWGSGSSETQYF

D: TRBD2
size: few
V: TRBV6-5
J: TRBJ2-1
DNA: TGTGCCAGCAGTTACGGCTCCCTAGCGGGGTCTATCTACAATGAGCAGTTCTTC
CDR3: CASSYGSLAGSIYNEQFF

D: TRBD2
size: NA
V: TRBV2
J: TRBJ2-5
DNA: TGTGCCAGCACCTTACTAGCGGGAGCGTGGGAGCAGTACTTC
CDR3: CASTLLAGAWEQYF

D: TRBD1
size: NA
V: TRBV7-2
J: TRBJ2-6
DNA: TGTGCCAGCAGCTTAGCATTCCTGGGACAGGGAGGCGTCCTGACTTTC
CDR3: CASSLAFLGQGGVLTF

D: TRBD2
size: few
V: TRBV20-1
J: TRBJ2-5
DNA: TGCAGTGGAAAAGGCGGACTAGCGGGATCCGCGACAAGAGTAGTTAGAGAGACCCAGTACTTC
CDR3: CSGKGGLAGSATRVVRETQYF

D: NA
size: few
V: TRBV6-5
J: TRBJ1-3
DNA: TGTGCCAGCAGCGAGGGTCGCTCTGGAAACACCATATATTTT
CDR3: CASSEGRSGNTIYF

D: TRBD1
size: NA
V: TRBV12-3/TRBV12-4
J: TRBJ1-2
DNA: TGTGCCAGCAGTTTCCAGGGGGGGGGATATGGCTACACCTTC
CDR3: CASSFQGGGYGYTF

D: TRBD2
size: few
V: TRBV28
J: TRBJ2-3
DNA: TGTGCCAGCAGTTTTCAATTCGGACTAGCGGAAAGGGAGGCGCAGTATTTT
CDR3: CASSFQFGLAEREAQYF

D: TRBD1
size: few
V: TRBV29-1
J: TRBJ2-7
DNA: TGCAGCACGACAGGGGGCAGCTACGAGCAGTACTTC
CDR3: CSTTGGSYEQYF

D: NA
size: few
V: TRBV19
J: TRBJ1-4
DNA: TGTGCCAACCCCCAGGAAGAAAAACTGTTTTTT
CDR3: CANPQEEKLFF

D: NA
size: many
V: TRBV6-2/TRBV6-3
J: TRBJ2-3
DNA: TGTGCCAGCAGCCGGTCTGGAGATACGCAGTATTTT
CDR3: CASSRSGDTQYF

D: NA
size: few
V: TRBV7-3
J: TRBJ2-5
DNA: TGTGCCAGCAGCCCACGTAGCGGATCAGAGACCCAGTACTTC
CDR3: CASSPRSGSETQYF